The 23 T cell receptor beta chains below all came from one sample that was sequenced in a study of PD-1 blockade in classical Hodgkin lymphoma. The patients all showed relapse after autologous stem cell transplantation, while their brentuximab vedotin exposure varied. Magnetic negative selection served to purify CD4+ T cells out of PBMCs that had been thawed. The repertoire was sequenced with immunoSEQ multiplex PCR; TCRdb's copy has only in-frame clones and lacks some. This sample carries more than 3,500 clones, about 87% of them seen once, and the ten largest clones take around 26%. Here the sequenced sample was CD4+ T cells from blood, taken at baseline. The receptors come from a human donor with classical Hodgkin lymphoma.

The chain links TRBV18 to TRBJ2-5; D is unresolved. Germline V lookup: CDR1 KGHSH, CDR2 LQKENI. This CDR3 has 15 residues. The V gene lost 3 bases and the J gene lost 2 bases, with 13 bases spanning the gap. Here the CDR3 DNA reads TGTGCCAGCTCACCGGCGGCAGGAACACAAGAGACCCAGTACTTC. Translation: CASSPAAGTQETQYF.

CDR3 loop: CARPSQGPYGYTF. For the CDR3, the DNA is TGTGCCAGGCCATCGCAGGGACCCTATGGCTACACCTTC. The rearrangement uses TRBV19 and TRBJ1-2; a weak D match, TRBD1 (5 bases). The germline CDR1 and CDR2 sequences are LNHDA and SQIVND (reference sequence). The CDR3 runs 13 residues. With 9 bases removed from V and 4 bases from J, the gap between germline ends came to 15 bases. Full variable domain (rest looked up from reference TRBV19 and TRBJ1-2): DGGITQSPKYLFRKEGQNVTLSCEQNLNHDAMYWYRQDPGQGLRLIYYSQIVNDFQKGDIAEGYSVSREKKESFPLTVTSAQKNPTAFYLCARPSQGPYGYTFGSGTRLTVV.

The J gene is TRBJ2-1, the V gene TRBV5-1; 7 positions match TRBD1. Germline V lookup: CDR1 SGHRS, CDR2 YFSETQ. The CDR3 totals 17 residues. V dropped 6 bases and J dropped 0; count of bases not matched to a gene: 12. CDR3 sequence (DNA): TGCGCCAGCACAGAGACCACGGGACAGAGCTCCTACAATGAGCAGTTCTTC. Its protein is CASTETTGQSSYNEQFF.

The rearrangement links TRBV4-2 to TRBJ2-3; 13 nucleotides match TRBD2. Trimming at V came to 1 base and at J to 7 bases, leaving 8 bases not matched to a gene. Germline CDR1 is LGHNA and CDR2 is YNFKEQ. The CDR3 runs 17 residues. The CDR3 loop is CASSQGTSGSPTNTQYF. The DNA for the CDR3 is TGTGCCAGCAGCCAAGGGACTAGCGGGAGCCCCACGAATACGCAGTATTTT.

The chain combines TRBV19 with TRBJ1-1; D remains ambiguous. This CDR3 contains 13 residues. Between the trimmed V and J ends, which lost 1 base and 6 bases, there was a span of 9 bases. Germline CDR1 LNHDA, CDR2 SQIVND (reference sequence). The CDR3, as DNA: TGTGCCAGTAGTATAGGTCCAGTGGCTGAAGCTTTCTTT. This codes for CASSIGPVAEAFF.

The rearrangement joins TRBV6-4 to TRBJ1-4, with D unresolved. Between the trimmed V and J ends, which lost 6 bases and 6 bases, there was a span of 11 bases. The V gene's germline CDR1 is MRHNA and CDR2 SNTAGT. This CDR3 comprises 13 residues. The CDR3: CASSRRLDEKLFF. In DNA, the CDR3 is TGTGCCAGCAGCAGAAGACTGGATGAAAAACTGTTTTTT.

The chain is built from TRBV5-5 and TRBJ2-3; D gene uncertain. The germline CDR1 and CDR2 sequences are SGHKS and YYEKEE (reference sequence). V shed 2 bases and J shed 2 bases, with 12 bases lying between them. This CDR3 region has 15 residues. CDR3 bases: TGTGCCAGCAGCTTTGAGGTTGGCCACACAGATACGCAGTATTTT. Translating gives CASSFEVGHTDTQYF.

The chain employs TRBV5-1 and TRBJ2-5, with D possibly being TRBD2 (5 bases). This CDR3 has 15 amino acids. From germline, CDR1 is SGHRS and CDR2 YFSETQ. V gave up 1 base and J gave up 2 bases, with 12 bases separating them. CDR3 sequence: CASSLTGRYQETQYF. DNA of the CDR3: TGCGCCAGCAGCTTGACGGGAAGATATCAAGAGACCCAGTACTTC.

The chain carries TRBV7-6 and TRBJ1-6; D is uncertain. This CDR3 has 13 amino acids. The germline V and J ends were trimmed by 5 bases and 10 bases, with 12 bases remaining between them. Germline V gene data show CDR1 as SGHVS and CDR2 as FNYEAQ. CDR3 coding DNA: TGTGCCAGCAGCGGGGTTGGAGGGTCACCCCTCCACTTT. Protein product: CASSGVGGSPLHF.

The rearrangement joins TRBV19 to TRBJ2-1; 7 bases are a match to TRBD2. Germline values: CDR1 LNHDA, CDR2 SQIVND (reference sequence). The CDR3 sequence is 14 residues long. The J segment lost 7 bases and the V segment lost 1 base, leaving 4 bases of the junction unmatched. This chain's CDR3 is CASSIVLAENEQFF. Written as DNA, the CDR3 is TGTGCCAGTAGTATAGTCCTAGCGGAGAATGAGCAGTTCTTC.

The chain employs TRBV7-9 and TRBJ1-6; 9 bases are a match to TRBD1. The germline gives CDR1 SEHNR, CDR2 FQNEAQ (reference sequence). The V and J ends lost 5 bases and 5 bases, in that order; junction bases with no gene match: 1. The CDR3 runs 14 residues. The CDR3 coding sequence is TGTGCCAGCAGCCGGGACAGGGATAATTCACCCCTCCACTTT. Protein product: CASSRDRDNSPLHF.

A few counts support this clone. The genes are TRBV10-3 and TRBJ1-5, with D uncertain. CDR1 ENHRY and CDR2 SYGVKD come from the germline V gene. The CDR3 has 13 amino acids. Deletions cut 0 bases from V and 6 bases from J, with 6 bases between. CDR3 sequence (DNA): TGTGCCATCAGTGAGTCTTGGGGTCAGCCCCAGCATTTT. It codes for CAISESWGQPQHF.

The CDR3 spells CARSLGQVRPYEQYF. Written as DNA, the CDR3 is TGTGCCAGAAGCTTGGGCCAGGTCAGGCCCTACGAGCAGTACTTC. V usage is TRBV5-3 and J usage is TRBJ2-7, with unresolved D. TRBV5-3 is an ORF, and what it does is uncertain. Trimming shortened V by 0 bases and J by 2 bases, and 12 bases separated the two germline ends. CDR3 size: 15 residues.

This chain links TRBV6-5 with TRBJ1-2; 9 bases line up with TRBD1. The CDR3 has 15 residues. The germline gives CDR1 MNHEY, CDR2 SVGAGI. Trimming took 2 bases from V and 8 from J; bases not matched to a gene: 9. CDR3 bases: TGTGCCAGCAGTTACACCACAGGGGGCGCGGGGGGCTACACCTTC. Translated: CASSYTTGGAGGYTF.

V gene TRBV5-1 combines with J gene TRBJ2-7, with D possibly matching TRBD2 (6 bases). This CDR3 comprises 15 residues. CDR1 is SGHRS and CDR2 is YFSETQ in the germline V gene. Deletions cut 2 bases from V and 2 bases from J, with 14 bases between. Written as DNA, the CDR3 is TGCGCCAGCAGCTTCTACCCGGGAGAAACCTACGAGCAGTACTTC. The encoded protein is CASSFYPGETYEQYF.

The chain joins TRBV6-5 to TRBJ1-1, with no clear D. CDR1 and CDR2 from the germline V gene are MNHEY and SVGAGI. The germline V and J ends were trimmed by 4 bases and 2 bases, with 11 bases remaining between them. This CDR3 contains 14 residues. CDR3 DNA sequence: TGTGCCAGCAGTTCAGCTGGCCCAAACACTGAAGCTTTCTTT. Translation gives CASSSAGPNTEAFF.

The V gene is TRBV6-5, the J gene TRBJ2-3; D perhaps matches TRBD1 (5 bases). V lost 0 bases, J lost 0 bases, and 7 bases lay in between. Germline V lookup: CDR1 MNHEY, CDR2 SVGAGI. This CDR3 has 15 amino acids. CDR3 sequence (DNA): TGTGCCAGCAGTTACTCAGGGGTTAGCACAGATACGCAGTATTTT. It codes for CASSYSGVSTDTQYF.

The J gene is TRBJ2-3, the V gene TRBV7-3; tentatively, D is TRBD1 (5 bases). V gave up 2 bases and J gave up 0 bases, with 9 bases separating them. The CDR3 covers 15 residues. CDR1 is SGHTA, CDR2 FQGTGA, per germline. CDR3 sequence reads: CASSLQGASTDTQYF. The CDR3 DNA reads TGTGCCAGCAGCTTACAGGGCGCTAGCACAGATACGCAGTATTTT.

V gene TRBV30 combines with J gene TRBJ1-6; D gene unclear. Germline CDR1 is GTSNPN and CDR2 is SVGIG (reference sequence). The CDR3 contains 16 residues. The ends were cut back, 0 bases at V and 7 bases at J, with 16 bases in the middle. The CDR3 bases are TGTGCCTGGAGTGTACGAGTGGCTTTCCCCAATTCACCCCTCCACTTT. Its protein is CAWSVRVAFPNSPLHF.

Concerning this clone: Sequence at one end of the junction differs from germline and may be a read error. This CDR3 is CASSPGGDTEQYF. As DNA, the CDR3 is TGTGCTAGCAGCCCGGGCGGGGATACAGAGCAGTACTTC. The V gene is TRBV7-7, the J gene TRBJ2-7, with D perhaps matching TRBD2 (6 bases). Germline CDR1 and CDR2: SSHAT and FNYEAQ (reference sequence). This CDR3 comprises 13 residues.

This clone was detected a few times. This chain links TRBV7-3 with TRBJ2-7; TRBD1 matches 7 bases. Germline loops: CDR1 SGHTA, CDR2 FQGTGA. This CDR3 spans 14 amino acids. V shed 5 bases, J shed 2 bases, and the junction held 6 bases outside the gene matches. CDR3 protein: CASSKDRVAYEQYF. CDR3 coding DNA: TGTGCCAGCAGCAAAGACAGGGTTGCCTACGAGCAGTACTTC. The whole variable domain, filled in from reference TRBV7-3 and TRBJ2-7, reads GAGVSQTPSNKVTEKGKYVELRCDPISGHTALYWYRQSLGQGPEFLIYFQGTGAADDSGLPNDRFFAVRPEGSVSTLKIQRTERGDSAVYLCASSKDRVAYEQYFGPGTRLTVT.

The CDR3 nucleotides read TGTGCCAGCGGGGACAGCGCCATTCGGCATGGCTACACCTTC. This sequence encodes CASGDSAIRHGYTF. This chain connects TRBV27 to TRBJ1-2; 7 bases line up with TRBD1. Germline lookup yields CDR1 MNHEY and CDR2 SMNVEV (reference sequence). V lost 8 bases to trimming and J lost 6 bases; unmatched junction nucleotides: 12. There are 14 residues in the CDR3.

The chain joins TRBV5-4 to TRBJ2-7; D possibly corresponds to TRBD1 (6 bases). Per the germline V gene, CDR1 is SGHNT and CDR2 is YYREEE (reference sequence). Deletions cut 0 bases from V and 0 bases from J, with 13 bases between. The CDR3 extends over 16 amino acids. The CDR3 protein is CASSLVLQGSSYEQYF. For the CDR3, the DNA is TGTGCCAGCAGCTTGGTTCTCCAGGGGTCCTCCTACGAGCAGTACTTC.